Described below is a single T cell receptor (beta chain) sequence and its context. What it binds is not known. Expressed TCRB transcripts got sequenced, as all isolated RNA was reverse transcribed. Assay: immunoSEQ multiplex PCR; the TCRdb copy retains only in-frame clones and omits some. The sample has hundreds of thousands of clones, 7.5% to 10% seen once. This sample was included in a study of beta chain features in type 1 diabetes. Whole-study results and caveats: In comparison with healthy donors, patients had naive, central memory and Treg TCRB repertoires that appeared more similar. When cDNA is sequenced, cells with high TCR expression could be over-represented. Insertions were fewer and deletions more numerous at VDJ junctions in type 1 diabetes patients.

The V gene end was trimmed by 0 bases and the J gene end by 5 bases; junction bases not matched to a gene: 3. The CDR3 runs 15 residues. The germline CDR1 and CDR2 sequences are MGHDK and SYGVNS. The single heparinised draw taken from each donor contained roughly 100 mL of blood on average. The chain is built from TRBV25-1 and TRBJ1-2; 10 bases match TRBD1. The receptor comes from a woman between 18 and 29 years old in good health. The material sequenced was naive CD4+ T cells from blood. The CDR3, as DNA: TGTGCCAGCAGTGAATACGGACAGGGGGGGTATGGCTACACCTTC. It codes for CASSEYGQGGYGYTF.